The T cell receptor (beta chain) under discussion was sequenced for a study of chemoradiotherapy in HPV16-positive cancers. Study-wide context: Functional T-cell assays on two HPV16-positive patients' cells defined candidate HPV-specific clones and common TCR motifs. Points from the study as a whole: Candidate HPV-specific clones and E7-related TCR motifs grew in tumor during treatment.

On this clone: Its antigen is not known.

Assay: immunoSEQ multiplex PCR; the TCRdb copy retains only in-frame clones and omits some. This table has 65,000 to 80,000 clones, roughly 90% appearing once. The source was blood, collected from a patient who underwent chemoradiotherapy. The receptor was isolated from a human donor with HPV-associated anogenital cancer.

DNA of the CDR3: TGCGCCAGCAGCGGAGGGGGTCGCGAGCAGTACTTC. This codes for CASSGGGREQYF. J is TRBJ2-7 and V is TRBV4-1; possibly TRBD1 or TRBD2 for D (6 bases each). The germline V and J ends were trimmed by 5 bases and 6 bases, with 11 bases remaining between them. Germline assignment: CDR1 MGHRA and CDR2 YSYEKL. The CDR3 is 12 amino acids.